The 21 T cell receptor beta chains presented below share a single source sample, sequenced in a study of blood T cell repertoires in COVID-19. The method was immunoSEQ multiplex PCR; TCRdb's version includes in-frame clones alone and lacks a portion of them. The sample shows fewer than 350,000 clones, 90% of them seen only once. Sequencing used PBMCs or T cells enriched from blood (not recorded which). All receptors come from a woman aged 18 to 35 with acute COVID-19.

The chain couples TRBV27 to TRBJ2-5; 10 bases fit TRBD1. The J segment lost 5 bases and the V segment lost 5 bases, leaving 8 bases of the junction unmatched. The CDR3 sequence is 15 residues long. Germline CDR1 and CDR2: MNHEY and SMNVEV (reference sequence). This CDR3 reads CASSPRDRGGETQYF. CDR3 coding DNA: TGTGCCAGCAGTCCCCGGGACAGGGGCGGGGAGACCCAGTACTTC.

As DNA, the CDR3 is TGTGCCTGGAGTGTACGGGCCCTTTTAGAGGGAATGCGGCGTGGCTACACCTTC. Translating gives CAWSVRALLEGMRRGYTF. The rearrangement uses TRBV30 and TRBJ1-2; D gene uncertain. The V and J ends lost 0 bases and 7 bases respectively, with 27 bases between them. Germline CDR1 GTSNPN, CDR2 SVGIG (reference sequence). The CDR3 is made up of 18 amino acids.

A few counts support this clone. The chain joins TRBV11-2 to TRBJ2-1, with 11 bases identical to TRBD2. The junction had 9 bases not matched to a gene; V was cut back by 5 bases and J by 12 bases. Germline assignment: CDR1 SGHAT and CDR2 FQNNGV. The CDR3 has 14 amino acids. The CDR3 DNA follows: TGTGCCAGCAGCAACATAGCGGGAGGGTTGGGGCAGTTCTTC. As protein: CASSNIAGGLGQFF.

Points on this clone: Germline is not matched at one junction end, which may reflect a read error. V gene TRBV12-3 or TRBV12-4 combines with J gene TRBJ2-1; D uncertain. The CDR3 covers 13 residues. The CDR3 DNA sequence: TGTGCCAGCAGTTTAGCGCTGGGCAGTGGCAAGGTCTTC. Its protein product is CASSLALGSGKVF.

This chain uses TRBV7-6 with TRBJ2-1, with 10 bases fitting TRBD2. Trimming at V came to 1 base and at J to 14 bases, leaving 8 bases not matched to a gene. Germline CDR1 reads SGHVS; CDR2 reads FNYEAQ. There are 14 residues in the CDR3. In nucleotides, the CDR3 is TGTGCCAGCAGCTTAGAGGGGAGCGGGAGGGTGAAGTTCTTC. Protein product: CASSLEGSGRVKFF.

The J gene is TRBJ2-1, the V gene TRBV7-8; 15 bases agree with TRBD2. The germline V gene encodes CDR1 SGHVS and CDR2 FQNEAQ. After removal of 0 bases from V and 5 bases from J, the junction contained 8 bases not matched to a gene. The CDR3 sequence is 19 residues long. DNA of the CDR3: TGTGCCAGCAGCTTAGCGGCCCCCGGGACTAGCGGGAGGAACAATGAGCAGTTCTTC. It specifies CASSLAAPGTSGRNNEQFF.

This chain links TRBV5-1 with TRBJ2-7; 12 bases are a match to TRBD2. The germline V gene encodes CDR1 SGHRS and CDR2 YFSETQ. The CDR3 length is 16 residues. After removal of 1 base from V and 1 base from J, the junction contained 3 bases not matched to a gene. The chain's CDR3 is CASSLPGTSGSYEQYF. CDR3 nucleotides: TGCGCCAGCAGCTTGCCCGGGACTAGCGGGTCCTACGAGCAGTACTTC.

J is TRBJ1-2 and V is TRBV28; no clear D gene. Trimming removed 3 bases from V and 5 bases from J, with 13 bases in between. Germline CDR1 is MDHEN and CDR2 is SYDVKM. The CDR3 sequence is 14 residues long. For the CDR3, the DNA is TGTGCCAGCAGTTTGGAGGCCCAGAGGTATGGCTACACCTTC. It yields the protein CASSLEAQRYGYTF.

The rearrangement links TRBV5-1 to TRBJ1-1; D might be TRBD1 (5 bases). The V gene lost 0 bases and the J gene lost 1 base, with 13 bases spanning the gap. Germline CDR1 and CDR2: SGHRS and YFSETQ. The CDR3 spans 16 residues. The CDR3 DNA sequence: TGCGCCAGCAGCTTGGTCCAGGGAATTAGGAACACTGAAGCTTTCTTT. It encodes CASSLVQGIRNTEAFF.

This clone was detected once. V usage is TRBV6-5 and J usage is TRBJ1-5; 10 nucleotides align to TRBD1. The CDR3 totals 15 residues. Germline CDR1 and CDR2: MNHEY and SVGAGI. The V segment lost 6 bases and the J segment 3 bases; nucleotides outside the gene matches: 5. DNA for the CDR3: TGTGCCAGCAGAGACAGGGGGCGAGTCAATCAGCCCCAGCATTTT. It yields the protein CASRDRGRVNQPQHF.

This clone has a single count. CDR3 nucleotides: TGTGCCAGCAGACGACCAGGGCTAAGGAACACTGAAGCTTTCTTT. Its translation is CASRRPGLRNTEAFF. The V gene is TRBV27, the J gene TRBJ1-1; tentatively, D is TRBD1 (5 bases). The V end lost 6 bases, the J end lost 1 base, and 15 bases lay between the germline ends. This CDR3 spans 15 amino acids. From germline, CDR1 is MNHEY and CDR2 SMNVEV (reference sequence).

The chain has TRBV5-1 and TRBJ1-1; D is possibly TRBD1 (6 bases). Trimming stripped 6 bases from V and 3 bases from J, with 12 bases between. This CDR3 has 13 residues. The V gene's germline CDR1 is SGHRS and CDR2 YFSETQ. CDR3 protein: CASTPTGHTEAFF. In DNA form, the CDR3 reads TGCGCCAGCACCCCCACAGGGCACACTGAAGCTTTCTTT.

This clone appeared once. The chain carries TRBV4-3 and TRBJ2-2; 9 bases fit TRBD2. V shed 0 bases and J 7 bases; nucleotides not matched to a gene: 9. This CDR3 has 17 amino acids. CDR1 and CDR2 from the germline V gene are LGHNA and YSLEER. The CDR3 region is CASSQDAGGRAGGELFF. In DNA form, the CDR3 reads TGCGCCAGCAGCCAAGATGCGGGCGGGAGGGCCGGCGGGGAGCTGTTTTTT.

This chain connects TRBV10-1 to TRBJ2-5; TRBD1 is a possible D gene (6 bases). V was trimmed by 3 bases and J by 5 bases, leaving 7 bases between them. CDR3 length: 12 residues. Germline lookup yields CDR1 WNHNN and CDR2 SYGVQD (reference sequence). CDR3 nucleotides: TGCGCCAGCAGTGATCAGGGGGAGACCCAGTACTTC. Its protein is CASSDQGETQYF.

The V call is TRBV4-2, the J call TRBJ2-7; D unresolved. Germline assignment: CDR1 LGHNA and CDR2 YNFKEQ. There are 13 residues in the CDR3. V was trimmed by 4 bases and J by 6 bases, leaving 13 bases between them. CDR3 loop: CASSPIVRGEQYF. The CDR3 nucleotides are TGTGCCAGCAGCCCAATTGTGAGAGGCGAGCAGTACTTC.

This clone came up once. The genes are TRBV7-2 and TRBJ2-3; TRBD2 matches at 14 bases. This CDR3 has 18 amino acids. V lost 5 bases to trimming and J lost 6 bases; unmatched junction nucleotides: 13. The germline CDR1 and CDR2 sequences are SGHTA and FQGNSA. Written as DNA, the CDR3 is TGTGCCAGCAGCATACAACCGGGACTAGCGGGAGTACCGGATACGCAGTATTTT. The encoded protein is CASSIQPGLAGVPDTQYF.

The J gene is TRBJ1-2, the V gene TRBV28; 9 bases are a match to TRBD1. V dropped 4 bases and J dropped 2; count of bases not matched to a gene: 5. CDR1 and CDR2 (germline): MDHEN, SYDVKM. CDR3 size: 15 residues. The CDR3 nucleotides read TGTGCCAGCAGTTCCCTCGGGACAGGGAACTATGGCTACACCTTC. Its protein is CASSSLGTGNYGYTF.

This clone was detected a few times. The chain is built from TRBV7-8 and TRBJ2-7; 9 bases map to TRBD1. Trimming at V came to 1 base and at J to 2 bases, leaving 6 bases not matched to a gene. Germline V gives CDR1 SGHVS, CDR2 FQNEAQ. This CDR3 contains 16 residues. CDR3 coding DNA: TGTGCCAGCAGCTTAGTCACCGGGACAGGGACCTACGAGCAGTACTTC. Its translation: CASSLVTGTGTYEQYF.

This chain uses TRBV29-1 with TRBJ2-3, with TRBD1 matching over 12 bases. Trimming at V came to 6 bases and at J to 2 bases, leaving 6 bases not matched to a gene. Germline CDR1 SQVTM, CDR2 ANQGSEA. The CDR3 is made up of 15 amino acids. CDR3 sequence: CSVKPGQGATDTQYF. For the CDR3, the DNA is TGCAGCGTGAAACCGGGACAGGGGGCCACAGATACGCAGTATTTT.

This sequence joins TRBV24-1 and TRBJ2-1; D gene uncertain. V was cut by 0 bases and J by 3 bases, with 17 bases left in between. The V gene's germline CDR1 is KGHDR and CDR2 SFDVKD. This CDR3 comprises 18 residues. The CDR3 protein is CATSDLPAMRASYNEQFF. In DNA, the CDR3 is TGTGCCACCAGTGATTTGCCGGCTATGCGAGCGAGCTACAATGAGCAGTTCTTC.

A single count supports this clone. V gene TRBV3-1 (or the pseudogene TRBV3-2) combines with J gene TRBJ2-3; 11 bases map to TRBD2. The ends lost 4 bases at V and 4 bases at J; junction bases unmatched: 16. In germline, CDR1 is LGHDT, CDR2 YNNKEL (reference sequence). This CDR3 is built from 19 residues. CDR3 residues: CASSPNFSGRASGADTQYF. The DNA for the CDR3 is TGTGCCAGCAGCCCCAACTTTAGCGGGAGGGCGTCTGGCGCAGATACGCAGTATTTT.